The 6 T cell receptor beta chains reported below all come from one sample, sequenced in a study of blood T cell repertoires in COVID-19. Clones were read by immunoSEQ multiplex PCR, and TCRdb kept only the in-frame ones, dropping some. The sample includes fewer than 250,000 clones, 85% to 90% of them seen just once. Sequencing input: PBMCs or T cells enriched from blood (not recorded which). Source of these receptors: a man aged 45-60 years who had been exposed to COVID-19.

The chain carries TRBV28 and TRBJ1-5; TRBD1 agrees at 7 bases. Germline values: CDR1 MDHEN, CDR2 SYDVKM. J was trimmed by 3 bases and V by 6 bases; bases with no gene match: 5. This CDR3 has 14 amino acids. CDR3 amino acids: CASRSGQYNQPQHF. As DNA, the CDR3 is TGTGCCAGCAGGTCGGGACAGTACAATCAGCCCCAGCATTTT.

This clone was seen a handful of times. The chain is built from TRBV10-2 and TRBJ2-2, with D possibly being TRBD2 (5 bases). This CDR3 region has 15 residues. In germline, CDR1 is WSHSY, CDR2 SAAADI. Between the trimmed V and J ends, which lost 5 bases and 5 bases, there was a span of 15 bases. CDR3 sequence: CASSFARGETGELFF. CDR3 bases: TGCGCCAGCAGTTTTGCCCGGGGTGAGACCGGGGAGCTGTTTTTT.

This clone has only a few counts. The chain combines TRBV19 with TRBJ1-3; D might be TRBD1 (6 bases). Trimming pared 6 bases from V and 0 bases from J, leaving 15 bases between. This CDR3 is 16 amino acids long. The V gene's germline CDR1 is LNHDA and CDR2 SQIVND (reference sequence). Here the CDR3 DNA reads TGTGCCAGTAGCCGCCCCGGGACACTCTCTGGAAACACCATATATTTT. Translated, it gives CASSRPGTLSGNTIYF.

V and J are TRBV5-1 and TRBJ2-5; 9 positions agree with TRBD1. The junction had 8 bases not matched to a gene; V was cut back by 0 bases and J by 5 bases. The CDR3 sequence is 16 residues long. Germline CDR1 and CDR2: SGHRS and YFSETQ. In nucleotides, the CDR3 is TGCGCCAGCAGCTTGGAGGCGACAGGGGGGTACGAGACCCAGTACTTC. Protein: CASSLEATGGYETQYF.

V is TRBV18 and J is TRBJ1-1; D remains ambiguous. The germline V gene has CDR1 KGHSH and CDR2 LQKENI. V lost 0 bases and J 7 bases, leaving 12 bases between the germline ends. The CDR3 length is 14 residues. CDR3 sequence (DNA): TGTGCCAGCTCACCACCGGTTGCGGTTGGTGAAGCTTTCTTT. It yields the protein CASSPPVAVGEAFF. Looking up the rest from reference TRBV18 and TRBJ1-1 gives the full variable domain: NAGVMQNPRHLVRRRGQEARLRCSPMKGHSHVYWYRQLPEEGLKFMVYLQKENIIDESGMPKERFSAEFPKEGPSILRIQQVVRGDSAAYFCASSPPVAVGEAFFGQGTRLTVV.

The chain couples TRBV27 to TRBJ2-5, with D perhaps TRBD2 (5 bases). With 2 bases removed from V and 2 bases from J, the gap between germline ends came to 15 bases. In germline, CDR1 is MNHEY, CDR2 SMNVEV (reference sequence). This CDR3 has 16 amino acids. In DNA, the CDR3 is TGTGCCAGCAGTTTACAGGCAGGAGGAGCTCAAGAGACCCAGTACTTC. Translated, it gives CASSLQAGGAQETQYF.